This T cell receptor (beta chain) appears in the sequencing data of a study of T cell responses to AZD1222 COVID-19 vaccine. Here immunoSEQ multiplex PCR was the method, and the copy in TCRdb shows in-frame clones only, minus some. Here the sample spans about 140,000 clones, approximately 93% being singletons. The TCR was taken from an adult who had recovered from COVID-19. The starting material was peripheral blood, obtained after recovery from COVID-19.

In nucleotides, the CDR3 is TGCGCCAGCAGCTTGGCTGAGGCGGGAGCCTACAATGAGCAGTTCTTC. Protein: CASSLAEAGAYNEQFF. This chain uses TRBV5-1 with TRBJ2-1; 7 positions agree with TRBD2. CDR1 SGHRS and CDR2 YFSETQ come from the germline V gene. With V trimmed by 0 bases and J by 2 bases, 5 bases remained unmatched. CDR3 length: 16 amino acids.